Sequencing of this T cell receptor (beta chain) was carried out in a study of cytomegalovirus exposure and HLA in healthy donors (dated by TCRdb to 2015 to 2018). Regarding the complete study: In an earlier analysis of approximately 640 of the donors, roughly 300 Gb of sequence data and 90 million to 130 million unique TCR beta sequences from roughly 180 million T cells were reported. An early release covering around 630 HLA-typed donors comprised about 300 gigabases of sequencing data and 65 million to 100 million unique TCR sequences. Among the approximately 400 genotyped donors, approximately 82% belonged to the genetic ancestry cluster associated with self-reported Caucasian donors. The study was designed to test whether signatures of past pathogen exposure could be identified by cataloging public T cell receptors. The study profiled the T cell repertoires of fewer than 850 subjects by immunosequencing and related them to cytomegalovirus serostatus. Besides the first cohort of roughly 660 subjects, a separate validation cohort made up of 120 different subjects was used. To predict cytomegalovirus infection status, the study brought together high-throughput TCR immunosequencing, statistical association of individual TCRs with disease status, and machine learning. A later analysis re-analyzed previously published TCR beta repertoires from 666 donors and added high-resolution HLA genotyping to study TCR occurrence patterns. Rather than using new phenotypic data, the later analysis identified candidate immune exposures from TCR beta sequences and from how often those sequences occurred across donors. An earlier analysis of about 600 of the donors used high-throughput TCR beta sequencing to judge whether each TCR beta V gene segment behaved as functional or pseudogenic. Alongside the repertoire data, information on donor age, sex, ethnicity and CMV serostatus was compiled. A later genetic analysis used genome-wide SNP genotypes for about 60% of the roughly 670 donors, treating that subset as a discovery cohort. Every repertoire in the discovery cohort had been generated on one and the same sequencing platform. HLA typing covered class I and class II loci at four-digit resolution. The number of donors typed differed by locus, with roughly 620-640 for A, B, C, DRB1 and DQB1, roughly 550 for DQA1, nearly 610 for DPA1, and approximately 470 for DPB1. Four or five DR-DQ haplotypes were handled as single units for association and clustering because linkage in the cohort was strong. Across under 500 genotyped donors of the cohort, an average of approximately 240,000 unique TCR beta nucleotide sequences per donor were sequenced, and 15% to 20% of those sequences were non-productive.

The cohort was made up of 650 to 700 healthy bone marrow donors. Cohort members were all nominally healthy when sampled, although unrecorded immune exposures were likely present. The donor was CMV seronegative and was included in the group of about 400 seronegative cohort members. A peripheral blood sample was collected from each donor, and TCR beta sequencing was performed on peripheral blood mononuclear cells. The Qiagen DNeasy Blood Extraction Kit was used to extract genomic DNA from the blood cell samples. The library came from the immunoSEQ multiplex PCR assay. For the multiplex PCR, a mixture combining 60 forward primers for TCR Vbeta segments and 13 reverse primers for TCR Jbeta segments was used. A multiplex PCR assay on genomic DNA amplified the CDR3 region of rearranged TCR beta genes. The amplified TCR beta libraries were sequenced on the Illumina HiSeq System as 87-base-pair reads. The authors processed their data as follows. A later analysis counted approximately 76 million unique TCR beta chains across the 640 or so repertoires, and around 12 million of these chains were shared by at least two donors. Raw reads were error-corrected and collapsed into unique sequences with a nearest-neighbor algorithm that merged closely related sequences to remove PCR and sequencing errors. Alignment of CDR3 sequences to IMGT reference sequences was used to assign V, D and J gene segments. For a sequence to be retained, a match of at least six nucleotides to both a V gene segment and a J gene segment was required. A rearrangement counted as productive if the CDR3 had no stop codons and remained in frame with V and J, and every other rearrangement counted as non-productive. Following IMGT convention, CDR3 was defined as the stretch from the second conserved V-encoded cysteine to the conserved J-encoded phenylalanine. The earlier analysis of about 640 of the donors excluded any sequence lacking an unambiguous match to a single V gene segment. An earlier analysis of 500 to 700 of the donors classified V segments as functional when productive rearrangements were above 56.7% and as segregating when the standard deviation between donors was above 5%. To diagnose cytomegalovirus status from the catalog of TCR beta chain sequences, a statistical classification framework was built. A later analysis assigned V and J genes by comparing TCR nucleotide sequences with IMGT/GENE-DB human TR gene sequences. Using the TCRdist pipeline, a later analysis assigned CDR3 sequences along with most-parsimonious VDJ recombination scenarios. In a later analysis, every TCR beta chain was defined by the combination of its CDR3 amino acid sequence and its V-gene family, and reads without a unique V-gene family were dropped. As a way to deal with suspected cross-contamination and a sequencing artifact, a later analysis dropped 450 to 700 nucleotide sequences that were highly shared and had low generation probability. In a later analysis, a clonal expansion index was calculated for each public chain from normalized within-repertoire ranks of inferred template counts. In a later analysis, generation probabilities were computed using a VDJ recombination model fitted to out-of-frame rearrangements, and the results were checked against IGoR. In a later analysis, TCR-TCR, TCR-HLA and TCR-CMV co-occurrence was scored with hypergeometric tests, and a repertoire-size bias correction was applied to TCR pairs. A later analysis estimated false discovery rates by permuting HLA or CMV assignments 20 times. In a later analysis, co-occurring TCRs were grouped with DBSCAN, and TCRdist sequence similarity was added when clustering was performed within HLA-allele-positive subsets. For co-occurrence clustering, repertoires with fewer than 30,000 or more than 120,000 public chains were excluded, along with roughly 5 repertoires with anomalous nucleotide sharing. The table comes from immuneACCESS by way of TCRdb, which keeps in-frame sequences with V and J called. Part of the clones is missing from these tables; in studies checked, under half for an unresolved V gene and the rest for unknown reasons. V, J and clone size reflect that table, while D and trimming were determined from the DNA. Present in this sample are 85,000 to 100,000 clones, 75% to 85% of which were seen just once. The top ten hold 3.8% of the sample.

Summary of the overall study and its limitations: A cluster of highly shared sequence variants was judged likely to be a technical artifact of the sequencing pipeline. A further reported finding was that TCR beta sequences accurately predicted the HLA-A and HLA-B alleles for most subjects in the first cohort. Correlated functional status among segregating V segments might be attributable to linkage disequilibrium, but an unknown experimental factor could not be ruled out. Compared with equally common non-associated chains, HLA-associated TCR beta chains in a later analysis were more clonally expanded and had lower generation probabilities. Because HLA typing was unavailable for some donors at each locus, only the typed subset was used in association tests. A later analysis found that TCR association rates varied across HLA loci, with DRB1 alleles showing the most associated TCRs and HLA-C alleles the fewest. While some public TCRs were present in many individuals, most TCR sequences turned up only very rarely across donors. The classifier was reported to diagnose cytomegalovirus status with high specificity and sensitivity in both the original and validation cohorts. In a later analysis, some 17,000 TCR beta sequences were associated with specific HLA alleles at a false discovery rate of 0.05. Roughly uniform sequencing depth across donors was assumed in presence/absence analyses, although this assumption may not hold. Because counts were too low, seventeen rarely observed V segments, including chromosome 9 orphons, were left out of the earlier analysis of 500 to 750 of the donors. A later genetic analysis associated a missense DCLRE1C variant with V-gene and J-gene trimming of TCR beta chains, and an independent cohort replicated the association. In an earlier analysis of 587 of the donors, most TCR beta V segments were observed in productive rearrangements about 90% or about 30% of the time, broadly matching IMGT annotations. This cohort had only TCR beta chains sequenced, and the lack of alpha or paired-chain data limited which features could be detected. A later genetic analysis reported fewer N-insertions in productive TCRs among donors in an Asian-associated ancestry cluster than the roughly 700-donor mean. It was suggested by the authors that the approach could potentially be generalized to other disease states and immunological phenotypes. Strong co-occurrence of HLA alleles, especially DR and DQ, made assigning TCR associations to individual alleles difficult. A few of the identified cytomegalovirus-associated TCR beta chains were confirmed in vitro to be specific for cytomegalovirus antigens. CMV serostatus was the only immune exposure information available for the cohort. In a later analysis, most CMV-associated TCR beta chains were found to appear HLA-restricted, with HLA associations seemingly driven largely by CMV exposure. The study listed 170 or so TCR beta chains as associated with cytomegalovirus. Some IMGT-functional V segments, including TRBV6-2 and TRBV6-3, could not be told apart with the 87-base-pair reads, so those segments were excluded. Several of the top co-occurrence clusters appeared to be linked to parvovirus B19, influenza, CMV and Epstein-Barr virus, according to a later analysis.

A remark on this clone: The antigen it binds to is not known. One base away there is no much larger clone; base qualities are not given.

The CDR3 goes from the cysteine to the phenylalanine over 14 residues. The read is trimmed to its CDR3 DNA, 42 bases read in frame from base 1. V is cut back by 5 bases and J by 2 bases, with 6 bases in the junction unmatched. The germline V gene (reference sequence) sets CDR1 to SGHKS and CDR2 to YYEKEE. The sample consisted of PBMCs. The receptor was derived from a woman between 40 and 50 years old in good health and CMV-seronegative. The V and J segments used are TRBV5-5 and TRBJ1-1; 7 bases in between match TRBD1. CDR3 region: CASRPWTGNTEAFF. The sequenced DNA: TGTGCCAGCAGACCTTGGACAGGCAACACTGAAGCTTTCTTT.